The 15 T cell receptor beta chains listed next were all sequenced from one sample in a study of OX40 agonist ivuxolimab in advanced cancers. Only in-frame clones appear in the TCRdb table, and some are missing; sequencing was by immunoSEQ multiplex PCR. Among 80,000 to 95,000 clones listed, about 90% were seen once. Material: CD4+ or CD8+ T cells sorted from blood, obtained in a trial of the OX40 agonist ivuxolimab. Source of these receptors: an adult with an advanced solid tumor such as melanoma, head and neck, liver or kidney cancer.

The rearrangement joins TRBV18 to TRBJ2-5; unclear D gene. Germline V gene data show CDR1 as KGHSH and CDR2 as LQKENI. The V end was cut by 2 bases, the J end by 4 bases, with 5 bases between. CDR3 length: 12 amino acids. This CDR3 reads CASSPAPETQYF. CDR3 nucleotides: TGTGCCAGCTCACCAGCCCCAGAGACCCAGTACTTC.

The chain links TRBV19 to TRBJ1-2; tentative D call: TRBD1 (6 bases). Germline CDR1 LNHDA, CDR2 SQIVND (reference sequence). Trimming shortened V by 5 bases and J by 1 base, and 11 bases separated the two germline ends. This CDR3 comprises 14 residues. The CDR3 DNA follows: TGTGCCAGTAGTCTTTACAGGGATAACTATGGCTACACCTTC. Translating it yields CASSLYRDNYGYTF.

CDR3 loop: CASSSGRAYTIYF. The CDR3 nucleotides read TGTGCCAGCAGCTCAGGTCGTGCCTACACCATATATTTT. This chain links TRBV6-6 with TRBJ1-3; D uncertain. Germline CDR1 and CDR2: MNHNY and SVGAGI (reference sequence). The CDR3 consists of 13 residues. V lost 6 bases and J 8 bases, leaving 14 bases between the germline ends.

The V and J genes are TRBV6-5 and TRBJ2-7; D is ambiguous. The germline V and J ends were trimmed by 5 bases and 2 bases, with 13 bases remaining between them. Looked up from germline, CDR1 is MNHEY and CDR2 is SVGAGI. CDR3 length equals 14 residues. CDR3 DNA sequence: TGTGCCAGCAGTCTAGGCGGTGGGACCTACGAGCAGTACTTC. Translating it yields CASSLGGGTYEQYF.

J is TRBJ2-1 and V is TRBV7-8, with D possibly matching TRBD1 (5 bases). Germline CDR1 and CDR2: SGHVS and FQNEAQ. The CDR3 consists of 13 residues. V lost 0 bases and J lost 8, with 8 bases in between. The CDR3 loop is CASSLALGDEQFF. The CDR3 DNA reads TGTGCCAGCAGCTTAGCGCTAGGGGATGAGCAGTTCTTC.

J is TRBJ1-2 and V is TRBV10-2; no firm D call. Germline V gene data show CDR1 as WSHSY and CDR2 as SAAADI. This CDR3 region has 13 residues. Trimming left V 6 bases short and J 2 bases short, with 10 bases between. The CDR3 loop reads CASRGPRNYGYTF. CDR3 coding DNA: TGCGCCAGCAGAGGACCGCGAAACTATGGCTACACCTTC.

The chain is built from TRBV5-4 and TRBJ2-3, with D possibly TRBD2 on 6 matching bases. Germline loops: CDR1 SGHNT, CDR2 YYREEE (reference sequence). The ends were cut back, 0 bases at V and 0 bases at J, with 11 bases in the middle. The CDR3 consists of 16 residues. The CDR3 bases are TGTGCCAGCAGCTTGGACCGGGAGATTAGCACAGATACGCAGTATTTT. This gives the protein CASSLDREISTDTQYF.

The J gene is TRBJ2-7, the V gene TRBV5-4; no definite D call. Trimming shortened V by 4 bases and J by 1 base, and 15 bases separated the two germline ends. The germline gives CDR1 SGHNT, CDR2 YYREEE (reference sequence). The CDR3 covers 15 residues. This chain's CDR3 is CASSPPRWQSYEQYF. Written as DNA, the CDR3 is TGTGCCAGCAGCCCCCCGCGGTGGCAGTCCTACGAGCAGTACTTC.

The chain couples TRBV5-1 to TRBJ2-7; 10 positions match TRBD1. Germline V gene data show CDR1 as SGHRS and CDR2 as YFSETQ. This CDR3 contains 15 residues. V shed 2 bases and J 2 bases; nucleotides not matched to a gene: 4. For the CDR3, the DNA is TGCGCCAGCAGCTTAAGGACAGGGGGGACCTACGAGCAGTACTTC. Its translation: CASSLRTGGTYEQYF.

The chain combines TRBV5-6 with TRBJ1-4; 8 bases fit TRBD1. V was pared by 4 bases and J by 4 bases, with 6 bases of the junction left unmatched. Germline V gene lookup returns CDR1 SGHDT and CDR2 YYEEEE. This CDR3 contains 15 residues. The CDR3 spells CASSTNRGINEKLFF. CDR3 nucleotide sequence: TGTGCCAGCAGCACGAACAGGGGGATTAATGAAAAACTGTTTTTT.

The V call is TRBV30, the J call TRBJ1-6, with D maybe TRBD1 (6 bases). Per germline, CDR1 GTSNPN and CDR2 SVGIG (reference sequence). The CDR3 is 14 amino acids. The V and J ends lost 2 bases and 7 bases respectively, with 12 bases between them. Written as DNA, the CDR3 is TGTGCCTGGAGTTTAGGGGGAGGCAATTCACCCCTCCACTTT. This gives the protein CAWSLGGGNSPLHF.

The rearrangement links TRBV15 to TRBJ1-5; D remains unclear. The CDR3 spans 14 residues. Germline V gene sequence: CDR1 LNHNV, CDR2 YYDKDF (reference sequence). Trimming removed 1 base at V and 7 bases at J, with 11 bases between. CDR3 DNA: TGTGCCACCAGCAGAGCGAGGGCGGAACAGCCCCAGCATTTT. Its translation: CATSRARAEQPQHF.

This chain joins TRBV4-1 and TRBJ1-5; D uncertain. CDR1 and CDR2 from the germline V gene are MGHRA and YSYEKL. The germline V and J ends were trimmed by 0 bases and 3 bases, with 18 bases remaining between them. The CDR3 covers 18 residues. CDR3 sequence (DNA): TGCGCCAGCAGCCAAGATCACGTGACGCTCAAGATCAATCAGCCCCAGCATTTT. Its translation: CASSQDHVTLKINQPQHF.

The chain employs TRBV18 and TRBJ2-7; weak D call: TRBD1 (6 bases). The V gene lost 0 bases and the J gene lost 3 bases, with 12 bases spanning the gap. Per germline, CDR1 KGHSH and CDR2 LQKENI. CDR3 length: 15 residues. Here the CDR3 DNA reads TGTGCCAGCTCACCACCAGACACAGGGTTCTACGAGCAGTACTTC. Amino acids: CASSPPDTGFYEQYF. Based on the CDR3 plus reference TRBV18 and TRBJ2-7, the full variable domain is NAGVMQNPRHLVRRRGQEARLRCSPMKGHSHVYWYRQLPEEGLKFMVYLQKENIIDESGMPKERFSAEFPKEGPSILRIQQVVRGDSAAYFCASSPPDTGFYEQYFGPGTRLTVT.

CDR3: CASSLGQAPIYGYTF. DNA for the CDR3: TGTGCCAGCAGCCTCGGGCAGGCCCCAATCTATGGCTACACCTTC. The V and J genes are TRBV5-6 and TRBJ1-2, with D unclear. V lost 4 bases to trimming and J lost 4 bases, with 17 bases between them. CDR1 is SGHDT and CDR2 is YYEEEE in the germline V gene. The CDR3 runs to 15 residues.